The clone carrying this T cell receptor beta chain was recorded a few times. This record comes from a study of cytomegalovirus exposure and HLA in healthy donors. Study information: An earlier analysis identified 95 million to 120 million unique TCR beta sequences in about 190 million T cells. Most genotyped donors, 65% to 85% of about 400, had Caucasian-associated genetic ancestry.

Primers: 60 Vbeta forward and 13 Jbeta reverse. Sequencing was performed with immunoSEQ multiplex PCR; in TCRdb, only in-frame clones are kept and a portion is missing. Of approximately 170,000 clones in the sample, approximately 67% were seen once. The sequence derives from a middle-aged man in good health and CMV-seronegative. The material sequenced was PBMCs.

The CDR3 DNA reads TGCAGCGTCCAAGAAGGGGGCGGGGGGCAGCGGGGCTACACCTTC. This translates into CSVQEGGGGQRGYTF. This sequence joins TRBV29-1 and TRBJ1-2, with 7 bases matching TRBD1. The V gene's germline CDR1 is SQVTM and CDR2 ANQGSEA. Unmatched junction bases numbered 18, after V lost 6 bases and J lost 8 bases. The CDR3 contains 15 residues.